Sequencing of this T cell receptor beta chain was carried out in a study of T-cell memory formation after mild COVID-19. Turning to the study itself: TCR clusters were mostly confined to one donor each.

This clonotype came up many times. Its matching antigen is unknown. MiXCR, applied by TCRdb to the 5' RACE reads, yields one record per CDR3 protein. The sample consists of about 130,000 distinct CDR3 sequences, about a sixth of them appearing once. Study results and limitations: Clones contracting across day 15 to 85 had a balanced CD4/CD8 profile; later expanding clones leaned CD4+.

Trimming removed 1 base at V and 6 bases at J, with 11 bases between. CDR3 length: 14 residues. The chain joins TRBV12-3 or TRBV12-4 to TRBJ2-3; D is unclear. Sequenced input: PBMCs or a T cell subset sorted from them (not recorded which). The sequence came from a young man who had mild COVID-19 (a few samples of this study predate the infection). Cell type and time point are not known. The DNA of the CDR3 is TGTGCCAGCAGTTTAGAAACAGCGTGGGATACGCAGTATTTT. Translating gives CASSLETAWDTQYF.